In its sample, the clone carrying this TCR beta chain was seen a few times. The antigen is undetermined. This specimen comes from a study of identical twins. Study findings and constraints: There were fewer insertions in abundant cord blood beta clonotypes, but memory repertoires showed no such pattern.

CDR3 length equals 15 residues. With 1 base removed from V and 2 bases from J, the gap between germline ends came to 12 bases. Per the germline V gene, CDR1 is SGHTA and CDR2 is FQGNSA. Template switching, a step in the protocol, added a universal primer site, and cDNA carried unique molecular identifiers. TCRdb reprocessed the 5' RACE reads with MiXCR, giving one entry per CDR3 protein. The table includes 430,000 or so distinct CDR3 sequences, less than 25% detected once. These same data were also listed under a study on T cells expressing NK-cell markers.

Material: CD4+ T cells sorted from blood. The TCR sequence derives from a woman aged 18 to 35 in good health. The chain links TRBV7-2 to TRBJ2-7; D is perhaps TRBD2 (5 bases). Written as DNA, the CDR3 is TGTGCCAGCAGCTTAGTGCCGGGATCCGCCTACGAGCAGTACTTC. Its translation is CASSLVPGSAYEQYF. Based on the CDR3 plus reference TRBV7-2 and TRBJ2-7, the full variable domain is GAGVSQSPSNKVTEKGKDVELRCDPISGHTALYWYRQSLGQGLEFLIYFQGNSAPDKSGLPSDRFSAERTGGSVSTLTIQRTQQEDSAVYLCASSLVPGSAYEQYFGPGTRLTVT.